This is a list of T cell receptor beta chains from one sample in a study of graft-versus-host responses after intestinal transplantation. Their specific antigens are unknown. TCRdb's table, derived via immunoSEQ multiplex PCR, lists solely in-frame clones and lacks some. The sample has fewer than 60,000 clones, roughly 80% seen once. The sequencing here drew on unstimulated CD4+ T cells sorted from spleen or lymph node cells, taken before transplant. The receptors stem from a human donor who was the organ donor for an intestinal transplant. The CDR3 runs from the conserved cysteine through the conserved F or W. D genes are given only for firm matches.

D	V	J	CDR3
.	TRBV6-5	TRBJ1-3	CAIKQAASGNTIYF
TRBD1	TRBV6-1	TRBJ1-5	CASGTQGTGNQPQHF
TRBD2	TRBV7-9	TRBJ2-1	CASSLVSGKRVNEQFF
.	TRBV7-9	TRBJ2-5	CASSLSGPQETQYF
TRBD1	TRBV6-6	TRBJ1-4	CASSYSTGEGEKLFF
TRBD1	TRBV18	TRBJ2-7	CASSPPDRGRYEQYF
TRBD2	TRBV6-1	TRBJ2-1	CASSGTSGRAFEQFF
TRBD2	TRBV10-2	TRBJ2-7	CASSELAGTLSYEQYF
TRBD1	TRBV19	TRBJ2-3	CASSIQGAIRNTQYF
.	TRBV11-2	TRBJ2-7	CASSPRQVGSYEQYF
.	TRBV7-8	TRBJ2-2	CASSFSGSNTGELFF
.	TRBV7-9	TRBJ1-5	CASSPRQTDQPQHF
.	TRBV7-2	TRBJ1-6	CASSLGYSPLHF
TRBD1	TRBV4-1	TRBJ2-7	CASSHAPSLRQGLRQYF
.	TRBV14	TRBJ2-3	CGRVAAPGDTQYF
TRBD2	TRBV2	TRBJ2-5	CASSDSSGRGETQYF
.	TRBV27	TRBJ1-5	CASVFRDNSNQPQHF
.	TRBV5-1	TRBJ1-1	CASSPRGRTNTEAFF
.	TRBV6-6	TRBJ2-6	CASMRAGGSGANVLTF
TRBD2	TRBV19	TRBJ2-3	CASSMPGGSDTQYF
TRBD2	TRBV7-9	TRBJ2-7	CASSFYMGLAGGGYEQYF